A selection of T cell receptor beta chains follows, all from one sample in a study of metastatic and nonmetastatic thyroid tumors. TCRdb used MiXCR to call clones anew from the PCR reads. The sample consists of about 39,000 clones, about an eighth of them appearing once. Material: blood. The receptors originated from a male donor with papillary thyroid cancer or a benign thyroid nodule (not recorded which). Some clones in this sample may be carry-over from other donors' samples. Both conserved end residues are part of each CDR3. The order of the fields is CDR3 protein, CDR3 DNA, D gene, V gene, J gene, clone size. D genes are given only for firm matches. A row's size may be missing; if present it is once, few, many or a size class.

CDR3 protein: CASSWDRGRETQYF
CDR3 DNA: TGTGCCAGCAGCTGGGACAGGGGGAGGGAGACCCAGTACTTC
D gene: TRBD1
V gene: TRBV7-2
J gene: TRBJ2-5
clone size: many

CDR3 protein: CASSLSVQQPQHF
CDR3 DNA: TGTGCCAGCAGTTTATCGGTGCAACAGCCCCAGCATTTT
D gene: NA
V gene: TRBV28
J gene: TRBJ1-5
clone size: many

CDR3 protein: CASTIEGPLTDTQYF
CDR3 DNA: TGTGCCAGCACCATCGAGGGCCCCCTGACAGATACGCAGTATTTT
D gene: NA
V gene: TRBV5-4
J gene: TRBJ2-3
clone size: NA

CDR3 protein: CASSPRIVGWNQPQHF
CDR3 DNA: TGTGCCAGCAGTCCCAGGATAGTAGGTTGGAATCAGCCCCAGCATTTT
D gene: NA
V gene: TRBV6-1
J gene: TRBJ1-5
clone size: NA

CDR3 protein: CSAWGSSYNEQFF
CDR3 DNA: TGCAGTGCTTGGGGGAGCTCCTACAATGAGCAGTTCTTC
D gene: NA
V gene: TRBV20-1
J gene: TRBJ2-1
clone size: many

CDR3 protein: CASSQVFLSEVGPGNTIYF
CDR3 DNA: TGCGCCAGCAGCCAAGTCTTTCTAAGTGAGGTAGGGCCCGGAAACACCATATATTTT
D gene: NA
V gene: TRBV4-1
J gene: TRBJ1-3
clone size: NA

CDR3 protein: CASSRDGYNEQFF
CDR3 DNA: TGTGCCAGCTCGCGGGACGGGTACAATGAGCAGTTCTTC
D gene: NA
V gene: TRBV6-4
J gene: TRBJ2-1
clone size: many

CDR3 protein: CAIRQGGTNTEAFF
CDR3 DNA: TGTGCCATCAGACAGGGGGGGACTAACACTGAAGCTTTCTTT
D gene: TRBD1
V gene: TRBV10-3
J gene: TRBJ1-1
clone size: many

CDR3 protein: CASSYRGEASTDTQYF
CDR3 DNA: TGTGCCAGCAGTTACCGAGGGGAGGCTTCCACAGATACGCAGTATTTT
D gene: NA
V gene: TRBV6-2/TRBV6-3
J gene: TRBJ2-3
clone size: many

CDR3 protein: CASSQVGIQGARQETQYF
CDR3 DNA: TGTGCCAGCAGCCAAGTTGGGATACAGGGTGCGCGGCAAGAGACCCAGTACTTC
D gene: NA
V gene: TRBV4-2
J gene: TRBJ2-5
clone size: NA

CDR3 protein: CASGQGSNEKLFF
CDR3 DNA: TGTGCCAGCGGACAGGGTTCTAATGAAAAACTGTTTTTT
D gene: TRBD1
V gene: TRBV6-1
J gene: TRBJ1-4
clone size: few

CDR3 protein: CASSLEDGSSGNTIYF
CDR3 DNA: TGTGCCAGCAGTTTAGAAGATGGGTCCTCTGGAAACACCATATATTTT
D gene: NA
V gene: TRBV28
J gene: TRBJ1-3
clone size: NA

CDR3 protein: CASSQDSRSGNTIYF
CDR3 DNA: TGCGCCAGCAGCCAAGATTCGCGCTCTGGAAACACCATATATTTT
D gene: NA
V gene: TRBV4-3
J gene: TRBJ1-3
clone size: many

CDR3 protein: CSVDRLGSTEAFF
CDR3 DNA: TGCAGCGTTGACAGGTTGGGAAGCACTGAAGCTTTCTTT
D gene: NA
V gene: TRBV29-1
J gene: TRBJ1-1
clone size: many

CDR3 protein: CASSFTGGVGEQYF
CDR3 DNA: TGTGCCAGCAGCTTCACAGGGGGTGTGGGTGAGCAGTACTTC
D gene: TRBD1
V gene: TRBV7-2
J gene: TRBJ2-7
clone size: NA

CDR3 protein: CASSSTGDGYGYTF
CDR3 DNA: TGTGCCAGCAGCTCAACCGGTGACGGCTATGGCTACACCTTC
D gene: NA
V gene: TRBV5-4
J gene: TRBJ1-2
clone size: many

CDR3 protein: CTGLAGGGTQYF
CDR3 DNA: TGCACTGGACTAGCGGGAGGTGGGACCCAGTACTTC
D gene: TRBD2
V gene: TRBV20-1
J gene: TRBJ2-5
clone size: NA

CDR3 protein: CATSERTGAGYEQFF
CDR3 DNA: TGTGCCACCAGTGAGAGGACAGGAGCGGGATATGAGCAGTTCTTC
D gene: NA
V gene: TRBV24-1
J gene: TRBJ2-1
clone size: many

CDR3 protein: CASSLPARDVGGYTF
CDR3 DNA: TGTGCCAGCAGTTTACCCGCCAGGGATGTAGGTGGCTACACCTTC
D gene: NA
V gene: TRBV28
J gene: TRBJ1-2
clone size: medium-sized

CDR3 protein: CASSPIEGARREQYF
CDR3 DNA: TGTGCCAGCAGCCCCATCGAGGGAGCTCGACGGGAGCAGTACTTC
D gene: NA
V gene: TRBV7-9
J gene: TRBJ2-7
clone size: many

CDR3 protein: CASSGTGGRQPQHF
CDR3 DNA: TGTGCCAGCAGCGGCACAGGGGGCAGACAGCCCCAGCATTTT
D gene: TRBD1
V gene: TRBV3-1
J gene: TRBJ1-5
clone size: few

CDR3 protein: CASSQEGRGGYTF
CDR3 DNA: TGTGCCAGCAGCCAAGAAGGCAGGGGGGGCTACACCTTC
D gene: TRBD1
V gene: TRBV3-1
J gene: TRBJ1-2
clone size: once

CDR3 protein: CASSLRTAGDTEAFF
CDR3 DNA: TGTGCCAGCAGTTTACGGACGGCCGGGGACACTGAAGCTTTCTTT
D gene: NA
V gene: TRBV27
J gene: TRBJ1-1
clone size: many

CDR3 protein: CASRRFRNTEAFF
CDR3 DNA: TGTGCCAGTAGACGGTTCAGGAACACTGAAGCTTTCTTT
D gene: NA
V gene: TRBV19
J gene: TRBJ1-1
clone size: many

CDR3 protein: CASSDGTEGGGAQFF
CDR3 DNA: TGTGCCAGCAGTGACGGCACGGAGGGAGGGGGGGCGCAGTTCTTC
D gene: NA
V gene: TRBV6-4
J gene: TRBJ2-1
clone size: medium-sized

CDR3 protein: CASSEASGNTGELFF
CDR3 DNA: TGTGCCAGCAGTGAGGCTAGCGGTAACACCGGGGAGCTGTTTTTT
D gene: TRBD2
V gene: TRBV6-1
J gene: TRBJ2-2
clone size: few

CDR3 protein: CSVEDLLGLTGGYYGYTF
CDR3 DNA: TGCAGCGTTGAAGATCTACTCGGCCTTACCGGAGGCTACTATGGCTACACCTTC
D gene: NA
V gene: TRBV29-1
J gene: TRBJ1-2
clone size: many

CDR3 protein: CASSPSEAGGYGYTF
CDR3 DNA: TGTGCCAGTAGTCCATCAGAGGCAGGTGGCTATGGCTACACCTTC
D gene: NA
V gene: TRBV19
J gene: TRBJ1-2
clone size: many

CDR3 protein: CSAREGTLLENIQYF
CDR3 DNA: TGCAGTGCTAGAGAAGGGACACTCCTAGAAAACATTCAGTACTTC
D gene: NA
V gene: TRBV20-1
J gene: TRBJ2-4
clone size: many

CDR3 protein: CASVEGGYNEQFF
CDR3 DNA: TGCGCCAGCGTGGAGGGAGGCTACAATGAGCAGTTCTTC
D gene: NA
V gene: TRBV6-1
J gene: TRBJ2-1
clone size: many

CDR3 protein: CASSLASNNEQFF
CDR3 DNA: TGTGCCAGCAGCTTGGCATCCAACAATGAGCAGTTCTTC
D gene: NA
V gene: TRBV5-5
J gene: TRBJ2-1
clone size: many

CDR3 protein: CASRGGAKYEQYF
CDR3 DNA: TGTGCCAGCCGGGGCGGAGCCAAATACGAGCAGTACTTC
D gene: NA
V gene: TRBV11-2
J gene: TRBJ2-7
clone size: many

CDR3 protein: CASSPLAGAGFETQYF
CDR3 DNA: TGTGCCAGCAGCCCTCTAGCGGGAGCGGGGTTTGAGACCCAGTACTTC
D gene: TRBD2
V gene: TRBV11-2
J gene: TRBJ2-5
clone size: NA

CDR3 protein: CASSPGGTRGMAFF
CDR3 DNA: TGTGCCAGTAGTCCCGGAGGCACTAGGGGAATGGCTTTCTTT
D gene: NA
V gene: TRBV19
J gene: TRBJ1-1
clone size: many

CDR3 protein: CASSLSRRGDTEAFF
CDR3 DNA: TGTGCCAGCAGCTTAAGCAGGAGGGGGGACACTGAAGCTTTCTTT
D gene: NA
V gene: TRBV7-8
J gene: TRBJ1-1
clone size: few

CDR3 protein: CASSLGTGYLNTEAFF
CDR3 DNA: TGTGCCAGCAGCTTAGGGACAGGCTACTTGAACACTGAAGCTTTCTTT
D gene: TRBD1
V gene: TRBV11-1
J gene: TRBJ1-1
clone size: many

CDR3 protein: CASSLPASDVVGYTF
CDR3 DNA: TGTGCCAGCAGTTTACCCGCCAGCGATGTAGTTGGCTACACCTTC
D gene: NA
V gene: TRBV28
J gene: TRBJ1-2
clone size: few

CDR3 protein: CASSGGQLRGKADTQYF
CDR3 DNA: TGTGCCAGCAGCGGGGGACAGTTACGCGGGAAGGCAGATACGCAGTATTTT
D gene: NA
V gene: TRBV9
J gene: TRBJ2-3
clone size: many

CDR3 protein: CASSLASGTGGEKLFF
CDR3 DNA: TGTGCCAGCAGCTTAGCATCAGGGACAGGCGGGGAAAAACTGTTTTTT
D gene: TRBD1
V gene: TRBV7-2
J gene: TRBJ1-4
clone size: many

CDR3 protein: CASSLGNSVDTQYF
CDR3 DNA: TGCGCCAGCAGCTTGGGAAATAGCGTGGATACGCAGTATTTT
D gene: NA
V gene: TRBV5-1
J gene: TRBJ2-3
clone size: many

CDR3 protein: CASSYGGLGETQYF
CDR3 DNA: TGTGCCAGCAGCTATGGGGGGTTGGGGGAGACCCAGTACTTC
D gene: NA
V gene: TRBV6-2/TRBV6-3
J gene: TRBJ2-5
clone size: many

CDR3 protein: CSARDQGENYGYTF
CDR3 DNA: TGCAGTGCTAGAGATCAAGGAGAGAACTATGGCTACACCTTC
D gene: NA
V gene: TRBV20-1
J gene: TRBJ1-2
clone size: many

CDR3 protein: CASRDGEQYF
CDR3 DNA: TGTGCCAGCAGGGACGGGGAGCAGTACTTC
D gene: NA
V gene: TRBV28
J gene: TRBJ2-7
clone size: medium-sized

CDR3 protein: CASSSPGGITGELFF
CDR3 DNA: TGTGCCAGCAGTTCCCCAGGGGGCATCACCGGGGAGCTGTTTTTT
D gene: TRBD1
V gene: TRBV28
J gene: TRBJ2-2
clone size: many

CDR3 protein: CASSDPTTPPYEQYF
CDR3 DNA: TGTGCCAGCAGTGATCCGACAACCCCCCCATACGAGCAGTACTTC
D gene: NA
V gene: TRBV2
J gene: TRBJ2-7
clone size: many

CDR3 protein: CASSASSGGADGYTF
CDR3 DNA: TGTGCCAGCAGCGCATCCTCCGGGGGGGCGGATGGCTACACCTTC
D gene: NA
V gene: TRBV9
J gene: TRBJ1-2
clone size: many

CDR3 protein: CVSSRLSPWTGGEKLFF
CDR3 DNA: TGTGTCAGCAGTAGACTTAGCCCCTGGACAGGGGGCGAAAAACTGTTTTTT
D gene: TRBD1
V gene: TRBV6-1
J gene: TRBJ1-4
clone size: NA